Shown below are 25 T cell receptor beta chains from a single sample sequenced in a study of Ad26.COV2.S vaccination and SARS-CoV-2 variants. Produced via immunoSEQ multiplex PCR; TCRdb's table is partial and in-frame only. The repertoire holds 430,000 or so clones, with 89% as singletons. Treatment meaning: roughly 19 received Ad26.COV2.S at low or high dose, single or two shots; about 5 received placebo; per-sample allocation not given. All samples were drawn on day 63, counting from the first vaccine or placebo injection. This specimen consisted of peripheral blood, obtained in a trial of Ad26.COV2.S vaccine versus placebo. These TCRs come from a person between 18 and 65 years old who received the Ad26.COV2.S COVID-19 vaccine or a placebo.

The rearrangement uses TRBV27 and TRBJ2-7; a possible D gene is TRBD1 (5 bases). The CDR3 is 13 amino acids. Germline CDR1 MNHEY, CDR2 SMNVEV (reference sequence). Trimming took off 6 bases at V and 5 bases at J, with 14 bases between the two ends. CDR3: CASRGAQAHEQYV. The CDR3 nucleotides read TGTGCCAGCAGGGGTGCACAGGCCCACGAGCAGTACGTC.

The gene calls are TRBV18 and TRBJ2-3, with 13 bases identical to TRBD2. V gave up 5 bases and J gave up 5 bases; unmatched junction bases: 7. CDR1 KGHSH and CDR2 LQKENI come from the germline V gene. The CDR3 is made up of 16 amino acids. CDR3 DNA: TGTGCCAGCTCAGTACTAGCGGGAGGGCCCGGAGATACGCAGTATTTT. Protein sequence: CASSVLAGGPGDTQYF.

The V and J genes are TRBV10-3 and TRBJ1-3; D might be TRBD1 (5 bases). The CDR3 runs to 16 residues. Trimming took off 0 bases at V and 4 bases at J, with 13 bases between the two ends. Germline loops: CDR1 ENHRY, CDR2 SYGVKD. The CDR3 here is CAISESGTGRGNTIYF. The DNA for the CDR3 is TGTGCCATCAGTGAGTCGGGCACAGGACGCGGAAACACCATATATTTT.

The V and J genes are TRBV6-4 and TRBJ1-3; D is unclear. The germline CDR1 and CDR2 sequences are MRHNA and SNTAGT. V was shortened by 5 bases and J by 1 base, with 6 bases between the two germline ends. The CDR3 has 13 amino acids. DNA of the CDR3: TGTGCCAGCAGTCCCAGTTCTGGAAACACCATATATTTT. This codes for CASSPSSGNTIYF.

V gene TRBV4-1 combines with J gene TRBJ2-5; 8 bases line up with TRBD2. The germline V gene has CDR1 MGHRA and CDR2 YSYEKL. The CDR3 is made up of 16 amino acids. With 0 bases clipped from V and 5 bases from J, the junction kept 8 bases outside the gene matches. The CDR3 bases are TGCGCCAGCAGCCAAGAAAGTGGGGGACTAGTTGAGACCCAGTACTTC. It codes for CASSQESGGLVETQYF.

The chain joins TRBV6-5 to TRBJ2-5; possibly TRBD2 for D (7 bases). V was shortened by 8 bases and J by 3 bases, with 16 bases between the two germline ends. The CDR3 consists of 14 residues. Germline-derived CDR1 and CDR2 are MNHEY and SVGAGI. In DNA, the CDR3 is TGTGCCAGCGCCCCCGGGGAGGGGGAAGAGACCCAGTACTTC. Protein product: CASAPGEGEETQYF.

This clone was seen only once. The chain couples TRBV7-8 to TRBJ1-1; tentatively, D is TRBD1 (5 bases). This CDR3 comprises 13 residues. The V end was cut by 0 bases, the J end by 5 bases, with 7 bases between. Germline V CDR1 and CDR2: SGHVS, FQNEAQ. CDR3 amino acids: CASSLARGTEAFF. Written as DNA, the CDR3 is TGTGCCAGCAGCTTAGCGCGGGGGACTGAAGCTTTCTTT.

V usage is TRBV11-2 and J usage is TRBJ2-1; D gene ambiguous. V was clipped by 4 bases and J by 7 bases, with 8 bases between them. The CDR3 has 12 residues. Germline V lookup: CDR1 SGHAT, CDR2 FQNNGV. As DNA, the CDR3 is TGTGCCAGCAGCTCGCTCGGGAATGAGCAGTTCTTC. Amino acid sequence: CASSSLGNEQFF.

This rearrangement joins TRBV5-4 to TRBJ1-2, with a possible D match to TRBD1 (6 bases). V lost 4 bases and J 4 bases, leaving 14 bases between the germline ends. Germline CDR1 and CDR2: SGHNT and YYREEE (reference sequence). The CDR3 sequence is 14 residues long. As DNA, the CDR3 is TGTGCCAGCAGCCCAGGACAGACTCGCTATGGCTACACCTTC. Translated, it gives CASSPGQTRYGYTF.

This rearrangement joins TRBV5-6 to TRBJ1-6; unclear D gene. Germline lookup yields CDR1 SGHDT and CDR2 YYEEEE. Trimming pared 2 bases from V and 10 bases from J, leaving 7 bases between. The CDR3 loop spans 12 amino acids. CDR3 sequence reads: CASSFELSPLHF. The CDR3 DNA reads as TGTGCCAGCAGCTTCGAACTCTCACCCCTCCACTTT.

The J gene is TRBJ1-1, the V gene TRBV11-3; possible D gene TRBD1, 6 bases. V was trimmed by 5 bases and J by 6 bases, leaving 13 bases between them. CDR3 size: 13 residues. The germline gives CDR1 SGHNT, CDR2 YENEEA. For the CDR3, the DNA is TGTGCCAGCAGCAGAGAGGACAGCTCTGAAGCTTTCTTT. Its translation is CASSREDSSEAFF.

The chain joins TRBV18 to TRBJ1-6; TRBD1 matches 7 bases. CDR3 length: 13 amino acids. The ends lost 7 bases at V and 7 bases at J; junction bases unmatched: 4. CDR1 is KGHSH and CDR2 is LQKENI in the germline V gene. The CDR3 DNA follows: TGTGCCAGCTTTACAGGGGTGAATTCACCCCTCCACTTT. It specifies CASFTGVNSPLHF.

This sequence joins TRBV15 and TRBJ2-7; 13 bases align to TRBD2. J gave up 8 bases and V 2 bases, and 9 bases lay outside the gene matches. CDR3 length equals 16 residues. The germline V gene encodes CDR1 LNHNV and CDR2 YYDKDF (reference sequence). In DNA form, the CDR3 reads TGTGCCACCAGCAGATTACTAGCGGGGGGGGATCAGAAGCAGTACTTC. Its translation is CATSRLLAGGDQKQYF.

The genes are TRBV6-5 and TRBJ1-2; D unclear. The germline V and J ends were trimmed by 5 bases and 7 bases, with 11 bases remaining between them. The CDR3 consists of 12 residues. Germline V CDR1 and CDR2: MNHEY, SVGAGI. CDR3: CASSTTVGGYTF. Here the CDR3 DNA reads TGTGCCAGCAGTACAACAGTGGGTGGCTACACCTTC.

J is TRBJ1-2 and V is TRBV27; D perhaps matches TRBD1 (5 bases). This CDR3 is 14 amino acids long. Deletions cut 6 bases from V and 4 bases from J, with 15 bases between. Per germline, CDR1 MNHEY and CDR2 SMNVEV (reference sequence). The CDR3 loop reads CASRPTGGFYGYTF. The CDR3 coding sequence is TGTGCCAGCAGGCCCACGGGGGGATTCTATGGCTACACCTTC.

The CDR3 DNA reads as TGTGCCAGCGCAAAACAGGGAGAAGAGGCCTACAATGAGCAGTTCTTC. The encoded protein is CASAKQGEEAYNEQFF. The J gene is TRBJ2-1, the V gene TRBV2, with a possible D match to TRBD1 (6 bases). The CDR3 is 16 amino acids. Trimming removed 8 bases from V and 2 bases from J, with 19 bases in between. The germline CDR1 and CDR2 sequences are SNHLY and FYNNEI.

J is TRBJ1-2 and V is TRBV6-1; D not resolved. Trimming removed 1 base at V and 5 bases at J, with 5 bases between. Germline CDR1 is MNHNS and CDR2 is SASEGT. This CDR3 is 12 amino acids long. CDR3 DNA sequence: TGTGCCAGCAGTGAAGGTCTTTATGGCTACACCTTC. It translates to CASSEGLYGYTF.

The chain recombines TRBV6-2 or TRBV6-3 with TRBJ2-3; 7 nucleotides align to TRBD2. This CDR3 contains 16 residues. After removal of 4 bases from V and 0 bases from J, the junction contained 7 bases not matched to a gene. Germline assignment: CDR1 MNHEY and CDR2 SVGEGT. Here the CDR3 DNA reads TGTGCCAGCAGTTCTCGGGGACTACCAAGCACAGATACGCAGTATTTT. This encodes CASSSRGLPSTDTQYF.

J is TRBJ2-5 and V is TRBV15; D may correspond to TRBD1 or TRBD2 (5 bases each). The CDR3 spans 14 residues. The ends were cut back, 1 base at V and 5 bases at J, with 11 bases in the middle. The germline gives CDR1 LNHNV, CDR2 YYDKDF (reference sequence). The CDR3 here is CATSRGGSGETQYF. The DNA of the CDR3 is TGTGCCACCAGCAGAGGGGGGAGTGGGGAGACCCAGTACTTC.

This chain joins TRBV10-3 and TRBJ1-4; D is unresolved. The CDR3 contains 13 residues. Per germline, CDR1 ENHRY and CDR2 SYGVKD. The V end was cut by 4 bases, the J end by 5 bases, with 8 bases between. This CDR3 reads CAISAGPNEKLFF. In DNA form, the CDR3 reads TGTGCCATCAGTGCCGGACCAAATGAAAAACTGTTTTTT.

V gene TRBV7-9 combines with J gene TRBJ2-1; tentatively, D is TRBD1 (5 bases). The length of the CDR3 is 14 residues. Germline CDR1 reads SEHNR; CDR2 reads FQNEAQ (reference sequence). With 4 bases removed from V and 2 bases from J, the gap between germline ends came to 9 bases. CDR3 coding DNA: TGTGCCAGCAGCTACGACAGCCCCTACAATGAGCAGTTCTTC. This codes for CASSYDSPYNEQFF.

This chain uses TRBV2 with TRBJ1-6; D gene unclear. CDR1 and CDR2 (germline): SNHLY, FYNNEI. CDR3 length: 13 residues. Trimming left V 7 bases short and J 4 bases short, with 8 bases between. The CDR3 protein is CASTAGYNSPLHF. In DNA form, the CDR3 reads TGTGCCAGCACCGCCGGGTATAATTCACCCCTCCACTTT.

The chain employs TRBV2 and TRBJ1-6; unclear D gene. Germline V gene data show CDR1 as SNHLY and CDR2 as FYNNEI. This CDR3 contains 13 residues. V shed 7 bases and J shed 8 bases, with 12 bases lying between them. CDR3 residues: CASIPDGDSPLHF. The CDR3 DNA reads TGTGCCAGCATTCCCGACGGAGATTCACCCCTCCACTTT.

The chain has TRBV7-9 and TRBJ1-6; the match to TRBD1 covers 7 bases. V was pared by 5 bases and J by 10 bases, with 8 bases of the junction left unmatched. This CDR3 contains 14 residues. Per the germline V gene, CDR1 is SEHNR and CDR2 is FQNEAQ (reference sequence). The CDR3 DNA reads TGTGCCAGCAGCCGTACAGGGGTGGGATCACCCCTCCACTTT. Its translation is CASSRTGVGSPLHF.

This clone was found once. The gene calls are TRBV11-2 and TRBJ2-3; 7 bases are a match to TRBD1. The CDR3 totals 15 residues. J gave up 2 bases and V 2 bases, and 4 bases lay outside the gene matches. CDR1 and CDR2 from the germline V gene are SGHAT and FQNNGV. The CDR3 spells CASSLRGRDTDTQYF. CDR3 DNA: TGTGCCAGCAGCTTAAGGGGGCGTGACACAGATACGCAGTATTTT.